This T cell receptor beta chain originates from a study of T cells in Graves' hyperthyroidism and ophthalmopathy. Study information: Peripheral blood was obtained at initial diagnosis, preceding any treatment. Overall study results and limits: In the blood, most expanded thyroid clonotypes above 0.001 appeared as well. Separating ophthalmopathy from stable hyperthyroidism was achieved by a 13 V-J model.

Using RNA transcripts as the source, TCR beta CDR3 regions were amplified. The TCR CDR3 first-round RT-PCR relied on the HTBI primer set. Each CDR3 protein is one row after TCRdb ran MiXCR on the multiplex PCR reads. The sample lists 30,000 to 35,000 distinct CDR3 sequences, around 52% occurring once. About this clonotype: The antigen is unknown.

Source material for PBMCs was over 8 ml fresh peripheral blood. This CDR3 spans 22 amino acids. Germline V gene sequence: CDR1 SEHNR, CDR2 FQNEAQ (reference sequence). Unmatched junction bases numbered 21, after V lost 4 bases and J lost 1 base. V gene TRBV7-9 combines with J gene TRBJ2-6; 8 nucleotides align to TRBD2. The receptor was derived from a woman aged 40 to 50 with Graves' ophthalmopathy. The sequenced sample was blood. The DNA of the CDR3 is TGTGCCAGCAGCTCCCCATCCCAAGGCGCCGGGGGGGGTATTTCTGGGGCCAACGTCCTGACTTTC. It encodes CASSSPSQGAGGGISGANVLTF.